These 5 T cell receptor beta chains share one sample of origin, sequenced in a study of blood T cell repertoires in COVID-19 (dated by TCRdb to the early 2020s). The library was generated by the immunoSEQ multiplex PCR assay. Imported from immuneACCESS, the table was reduced by TCRdb to in-frame sequences with V and J called. These copies leave out some clones; in studies compared against another copy, an unresolved V gene accounts for under half, and the cause of the remainder is not known. This sample holds tens of thousands of clones; 80% to 90% were observed only once. Of the sample, 15% to 17% is held by the ten largest clones. Specimen: peripheral blood. The receptors originated from a human donor in a cohort sampled during active COVID-19. The donor label of this sample is uncertain.

V gene TRBV5-6 combines with J gene TRBJ2-1; 8 bases are a match to TRBD2. J gave up 0 bases and V 4 bases, and 6 bases lay outside the gene matches. This CDR3 has 16 residues. Germline CDR1 is SGHDT and CDR2 is YYEEEE. This chain's CDR3 is CASSAGGASSYNEQFF. CDR3 DNA: TGTGCCAGCAGCGCCGGGGGGGCCAGCTCCTACAATGAGCAGTTCTTC.

The chain employs TRBV18 and TRBJ2-5; 9 bases line up with TRBD1. The CDR3 is 15 residues long. V was pared by 3 bases and J by 9 bases, with 11 bases of the junction left unmatched. Germline lookup yields CDR1 KGHSH and CDR2 LQKENI. The CDR3 reads CASSPVQGAAGSQYF. DNA for the CDR3: TGTGCCAGCTCACCCGTACAGGGGGCCGCGGGGTCCCAGTACTTC.

The chain couples TRBV5-8 to TRBJ2-5, with TRBD1 identical over 9 bases. Trimming cost V 4 bases and J 3 bases; bases outside gene matches: 1. The CDR3 extends over 13 amino acids. The germline gives CDR1 SGHTS, CDR2 YDEGEE. The CDR3, as DNA: TGTGCCAGCAGCCGGGACAGGGAAGAGACCCAGTACTTC. Translation gives CASSRDREETQYF.

The chain is built from TRBV10-3 and TRBJ2-4; 10 bases match TRBD1. Germline V CDR1 and CDR2: ENHRY, SYGVKD. The CDR3 is made up of 18 amino acids. Germline trimming cut 0 bases from V and 0 bases from J; bases unmatched to any gene: 5. CDR3 nucleotides: TGTGCCATCAGTGAGTCGTTGGGACAGGGGATAGCCAAAAACATTCAGTACTTC. Translation: CAISESLGQGIAKNIQYF.

In this sample, this clone turned up a few times. The rearrangement joins TRBV19 to TRBJ1-5; possible D gene TRBD1, 5 bases. Germline CDR1 and CDR2: LNHDA and SQIVND (reference sequence). This CDR3 has 18 amino acids. Trimming shortened V by 4 bases and J by 1 base, and 20 bases separated the two germline ends. The CDR3 DNA sequence: TGTGCCAGTAGTAGTGGTCCCGGGACTATGTGGAGCAATCAGCCCCAGCATTTT. Protein product: CASSSGPGTMWSNQPQHF.